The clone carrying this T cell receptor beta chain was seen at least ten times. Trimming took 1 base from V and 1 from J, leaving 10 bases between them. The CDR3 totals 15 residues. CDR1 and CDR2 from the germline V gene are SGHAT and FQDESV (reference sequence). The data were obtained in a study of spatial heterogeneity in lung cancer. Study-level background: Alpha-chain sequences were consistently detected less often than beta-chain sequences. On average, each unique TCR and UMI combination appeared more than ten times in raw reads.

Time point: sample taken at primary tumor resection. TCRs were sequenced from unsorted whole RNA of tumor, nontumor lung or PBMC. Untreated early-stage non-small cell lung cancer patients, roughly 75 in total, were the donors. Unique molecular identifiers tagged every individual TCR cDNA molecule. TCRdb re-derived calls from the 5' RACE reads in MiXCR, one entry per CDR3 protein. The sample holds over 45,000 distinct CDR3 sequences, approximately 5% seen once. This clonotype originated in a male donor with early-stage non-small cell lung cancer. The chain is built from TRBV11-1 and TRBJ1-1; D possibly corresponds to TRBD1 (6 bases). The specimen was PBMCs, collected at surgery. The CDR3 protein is CASSLDRAWNTEAFF. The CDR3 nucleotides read TGTGCCAGCAGCTTAGACAGGGCTTGGAACACTGAAGCTTTCTTT.